This T cell receptor beta chain was sequenced in a study of early stage breast cancer tumors. Germline V gene sequence: CDR1 SGDLS, CDR2 YYNGEE. V dropped 4 bases and J dropped 2; count of bases not matched to a gene: 9. The CDR3 has 17 amino acids. Whole-study results and caveats: Unsorted bulk genomic DNA sequencing lacked pairing and functional marker data.

Clones were sequenced by immunoSEQ multiplex PCR, and TCRdb holds only the in-frame ones, with some missing. The data contain roughly 60,000 clones, about 74% of them singletons. In regard to this clone: The antigen is unknown.

Material: blood. The chain has TRBV9 and TRBJ2-7, with 13 bases aligning to TRBD2. The TCR comes from a young adult with breast cancer. CDR3 sequence reads: CASSPTGTSGIPYEQYF. The CDR3 region has the DNA TGTGCCAGCAGCCCTACCGGGACTAGCGGGATCCCCTACGAGCAGTACTTC.